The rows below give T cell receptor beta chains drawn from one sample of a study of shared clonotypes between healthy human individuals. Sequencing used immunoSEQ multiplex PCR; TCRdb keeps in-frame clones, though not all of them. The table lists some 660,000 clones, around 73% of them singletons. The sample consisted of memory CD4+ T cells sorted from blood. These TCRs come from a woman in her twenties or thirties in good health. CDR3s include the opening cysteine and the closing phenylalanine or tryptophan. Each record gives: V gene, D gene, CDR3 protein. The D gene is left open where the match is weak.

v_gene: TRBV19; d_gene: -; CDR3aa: CASSVSRGDTEAFF
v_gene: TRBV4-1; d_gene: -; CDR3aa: CASSQGSGRTSYEQYF
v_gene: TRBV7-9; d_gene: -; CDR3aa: CASSPMGGETQYF
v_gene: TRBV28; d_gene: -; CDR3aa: CASSLSPGPNYGYTF
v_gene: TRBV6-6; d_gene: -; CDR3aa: CASRTTGRGQPQHF
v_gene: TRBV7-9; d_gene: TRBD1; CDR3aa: CASSRMTGEIGELFF
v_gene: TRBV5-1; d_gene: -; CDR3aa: CASSLGHENTGELFF
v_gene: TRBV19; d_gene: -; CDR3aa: CASSSASENYEQYF
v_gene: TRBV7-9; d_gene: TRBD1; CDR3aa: CASSRQGGPHEAFF
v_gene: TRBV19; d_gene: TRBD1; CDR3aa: CASSRGDRWPQHF
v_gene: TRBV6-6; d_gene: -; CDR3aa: CASMDTKIGSSQPQHF
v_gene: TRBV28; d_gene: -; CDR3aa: CASSPPGRVSEAFF
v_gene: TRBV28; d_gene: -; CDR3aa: CASSSLDRETKTQYF
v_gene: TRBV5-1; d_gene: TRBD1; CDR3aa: CASSPQGAGETQYF
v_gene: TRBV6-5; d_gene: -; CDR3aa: CASSSGTPNYGYTF
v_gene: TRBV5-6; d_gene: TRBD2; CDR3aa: CASSWGTSGTDTQYF
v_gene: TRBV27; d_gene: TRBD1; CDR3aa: CASSSPTGGRPEAFF
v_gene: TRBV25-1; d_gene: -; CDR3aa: CASSEYRRDEAFF
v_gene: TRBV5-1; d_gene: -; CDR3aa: CASSLEWSTDTQYF
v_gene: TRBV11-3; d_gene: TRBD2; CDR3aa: CASSSSGSVTGELFF
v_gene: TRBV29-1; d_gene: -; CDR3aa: CSVGLQVSYEQYF
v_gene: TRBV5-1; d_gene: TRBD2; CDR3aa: CASSFEGLDAYEQYF
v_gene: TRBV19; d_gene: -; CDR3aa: CASSIAGPSAQRGNEQFF
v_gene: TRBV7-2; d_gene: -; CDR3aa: CASSLGIGLLNTEAFF
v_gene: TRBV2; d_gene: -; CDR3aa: CATSTSRQAIYEQYF
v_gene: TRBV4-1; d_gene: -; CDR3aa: CASSLGFGSYEQYF
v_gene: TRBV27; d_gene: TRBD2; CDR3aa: CASSTSLGGKGNEQFF
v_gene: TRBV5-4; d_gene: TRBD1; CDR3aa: CASSGDRGINEQYF
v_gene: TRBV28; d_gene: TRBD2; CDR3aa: CASRSTSGSGDTQYF
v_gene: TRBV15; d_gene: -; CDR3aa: CATSRDLGGVWHTIYF
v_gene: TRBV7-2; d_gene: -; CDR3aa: CASSEGGSYGYTF
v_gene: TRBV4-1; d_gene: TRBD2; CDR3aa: CASSQDNSGLAVSSYEQYF
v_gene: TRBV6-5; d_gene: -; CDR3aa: CASSSGTRGYEQYF
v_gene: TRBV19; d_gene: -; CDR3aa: CASSIFMNTEAFF